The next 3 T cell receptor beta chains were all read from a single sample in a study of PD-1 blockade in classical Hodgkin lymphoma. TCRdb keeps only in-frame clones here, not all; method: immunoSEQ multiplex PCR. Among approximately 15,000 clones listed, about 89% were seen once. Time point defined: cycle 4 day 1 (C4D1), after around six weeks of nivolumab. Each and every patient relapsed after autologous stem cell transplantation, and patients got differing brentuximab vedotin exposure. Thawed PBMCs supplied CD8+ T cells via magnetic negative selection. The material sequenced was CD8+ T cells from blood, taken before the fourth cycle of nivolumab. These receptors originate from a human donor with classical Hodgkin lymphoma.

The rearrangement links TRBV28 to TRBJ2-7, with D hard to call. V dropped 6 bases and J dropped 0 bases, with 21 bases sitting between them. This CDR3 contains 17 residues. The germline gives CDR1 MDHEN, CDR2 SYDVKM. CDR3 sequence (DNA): TGTGCCAGCAGAGATATCAGTTTGTGGAAAAGCTCCTACGAGCAGTACTTC. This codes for CASRDISLWKSSYEQYF.

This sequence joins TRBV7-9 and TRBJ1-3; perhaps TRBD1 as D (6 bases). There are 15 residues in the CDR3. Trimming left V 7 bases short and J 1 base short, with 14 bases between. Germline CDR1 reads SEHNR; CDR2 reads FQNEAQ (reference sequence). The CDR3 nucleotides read TGTGCCAGCACCTTGACAGGTCTTTCTGGAAACACCATATATTTT. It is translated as CASTLTGLSGNTIYF.

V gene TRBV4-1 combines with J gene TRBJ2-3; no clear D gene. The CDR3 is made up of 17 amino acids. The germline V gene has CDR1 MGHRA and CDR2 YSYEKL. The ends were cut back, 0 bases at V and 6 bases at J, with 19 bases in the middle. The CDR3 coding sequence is TGCGCCAGCAGCCAAGATGAGTATAGGGAAGAAACTGATACGCAGTATTTT. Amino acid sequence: CASSQDEYREETDTQYF.